The clone carrying this TCR beta chain was observed a single time. Libraries were prepared by immunoSEQ multiplex PCR; TCRdb keeps only in-frame clonotypes and omits some of them. The sample yields tens of thousands of clones, about 89% seen once. The V and J ends lost 1 base and 0 bases respectively, with 10 bases between them. Germline V gene sequence: CDR1 SGHTA, CDR2 FQGNSA. This CDR3 is 16 amino acids long. The entry originates in a study of T cell changes during pregnancy in multiple sclerosis. The sample in question was peripheral blood, obtained in the second trimester of pregnancy. The chain has TRBV7-2 and TRBJ1-5; D remains ambiguous. The TCR was taken from a female donor with multiple sclerosis, enrolled in a pregnancy study. The CDR3 region is CASSLVPGSSNQPQHF. The CDR3 DNA sequence: TGTGCCAGCAGCTTAGTTCCGGGTTCTAGCAATCAGCCCCAGCATTTT.